Included here is one T cell receptor (beta chain) sequence, with context. This clonotype was observed many times. Its recognized antigen is unknown. No base-level quality is on record; no much larger clone is a single base apart. PBMCs were isolated by Ficoll-Paque density gradient centrifugation. From the cysteine up to the phenylalanine, the CDR3 has a length of 14 residues. Only the CDR3 DNA is retained, 42 bases long and in frame from the first base. At the junction V is shortened by 4 bases and J by 7 bases, with 17 bases in between. According to the germline V gene, CDR1 reads SGHRS and CDR2 reads YFSETQ. This sample is drawn from a study of T-cell memory formation after mild COVID-19 (dated by TCRdb to the early 2020s). About the full investigation: TCR sequence clusters from the two donors were found to be largely donor specific. In a couple of donors, T-cell clones that expanded and contracted after mild COVID-19 were followed by sequencing TCRalpha and TCRbeta repertoires longitudinally. The cohort was made up of two young adult volunteers, one female and one male, who were previously healthy. Beyond this particular receptor, the publication reports: Only a couple of mild cases were covered in the study, and larger cohorts including severe cases with pre-infection samples were considered necessary. Clones that contracted from day 15 to 85 showed balanced CD4/CD8 phenotypes, whereas a second wave of clones that expanded from day 15 to 37 leaned towards CD4+. SARS-CoV-2 specificity was not confirmed for the second-wave clones peaking on day 37. Contracting CD4+ clones were found mainly in CM and EM memory subsets, while CD8+ clones were enriched in EMRA. The detection of some responding clones in pre-infection memory suggests that pre-existing cross-reactive memory T cells joined the SARS-CoV-2 response.

This sample was sequenced with an Illumina NovaSeq 6000. Using 5'RACE with constant-segment primers, TCRalpha and TCRbeta cDNA libraries were constructed, with sample barcodes and unique molecular identifiers added in the process. RNA was extracted from every sample with Trizol reagent. The libraries were amplified in two PCR steps, and the second step added a second sample barcode and Illumina TruSeq adapters. The libraries were sequenced on an Illumina NovaSeq using 2 x 150 bp paired-end reads. In the paper's pipeline: Demultiplexing of reads and collapsing into UMI-guided consensus sequences were performed with migec v1.2.7. Using mixcr v2.1.11, the UMI consensuses were aligned to TRA and TRB V and J templates and assembled into clonotypes. Clonotypes were classified as expanded or contracted when called significant by both edgeR and NoisET, with noise models trained on biological replicates. For edgeR calls, a false discovery rate-adjusted p below 0.01 and a log2 fold-change threshold of 1 were applied. PCA with hierarchical clustering of max-normalized trajectories of the 1000 most abundant clonotypes was used as exploratory dynamics analysis. Separately sequenced CD4+ and CD8+ repertoires were used to assign a CD4 or CD8 phenotype to each responding clone. Clones were called with MiXCR by TCRdb after fastp trimmed the public reads at Q25, and only in-frame beta chains were retained. Each entry is one CDR3 protein sequence, shown with its most common DNA and genes. These V and J calls originate from TCRdb's pipeline instead of the authors' own analysis. The sample has just under 350,000 distinct CDR3 sequences on record, approximately 12% of them singletons. About 20% of the sample belongs to the ten largest clones.

The sample consisted of PBMCs or a T cell subset sorted from them (not recorded which). This sequence originates from a man between 18 and 29 years old who had mild COVID-19 (a few samples of this study predate the infection). The sample titles of this study are shuffled in the database, so cell type and time point are left out; the donor was told from shared clones. The sequence is built from TRBV5-1 and TRBJ2-5; D gene: possibly TRBD2, on 5 matching bases. The DNA sequence follows: TGCGCCAGCAGCATTGGGAAACTAGAGGGGACCCAGTACTTC. It translates to CASSIGKLEGTQYF.